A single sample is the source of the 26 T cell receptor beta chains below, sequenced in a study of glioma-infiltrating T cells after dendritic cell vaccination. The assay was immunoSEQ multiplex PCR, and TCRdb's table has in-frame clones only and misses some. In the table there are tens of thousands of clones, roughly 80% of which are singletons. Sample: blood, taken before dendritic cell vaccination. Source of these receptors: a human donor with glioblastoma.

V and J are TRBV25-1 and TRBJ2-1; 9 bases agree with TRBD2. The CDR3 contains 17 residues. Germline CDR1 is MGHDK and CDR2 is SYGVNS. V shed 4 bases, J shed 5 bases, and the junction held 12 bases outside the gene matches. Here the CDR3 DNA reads TGTGCCAGCAGTGCCCATAAGGGACTAGCCCCGAACAATGAGCAGTTCTTC. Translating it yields CASSAHKGLAPNNEQFF.

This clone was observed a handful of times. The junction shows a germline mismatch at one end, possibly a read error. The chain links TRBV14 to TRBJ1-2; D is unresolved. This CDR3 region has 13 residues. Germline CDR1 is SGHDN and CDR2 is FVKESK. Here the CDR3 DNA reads TGTGCCAGCAGCCAAGGGGGAAATCGACTAACTTCCTTC. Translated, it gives CASSQGGNRLTSF.

CDR3 sequence reads: CASTTTGGEGNQPQHF. In DNA, the CDR3 is TGTGCCAGCACTACCACAGGGGGCGAGGGCAATCAGCCCCAGCATTTT. This chain connects TRBV6-6 to TRBJ1-5; the match to TRBD1 covers 9 bases. From germline, CDR1 is MNHNY and CDR2 SVGAGI (reference sequence). V shed 7 bases and J 2 bases; nucleotides not matched to a gene: 9. This CDR3 is 16 amino acids long.

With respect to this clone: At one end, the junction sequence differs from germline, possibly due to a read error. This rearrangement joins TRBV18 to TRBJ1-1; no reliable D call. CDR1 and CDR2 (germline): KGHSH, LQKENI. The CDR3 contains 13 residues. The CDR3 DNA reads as TGTGCCAACTCACTCAGCAGCGGGACTGAAGCTTTCTTT. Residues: CANSLSSGTEAFF.

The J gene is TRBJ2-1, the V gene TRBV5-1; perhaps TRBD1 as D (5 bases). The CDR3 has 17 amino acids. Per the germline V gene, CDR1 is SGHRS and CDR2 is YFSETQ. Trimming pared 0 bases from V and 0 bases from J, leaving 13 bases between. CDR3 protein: CASSLEGVRRSYNEQFF. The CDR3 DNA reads TGCGCCAGCAGCTTGGAAGGGGTACGGCGCTCCTACAATGAGCAGTTCTTC. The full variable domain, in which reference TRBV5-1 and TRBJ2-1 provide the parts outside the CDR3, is KAGVTQTPRYLIKTRGQQVTLSCSPISGHRSVSWYQQTPGQGLQFLFEYFSETQRNKGNFPGRFSGRQFSNSRSEMNVSTLELGDSALYLCASSLEGVRRSYNEQFFGPGTRLTVL.

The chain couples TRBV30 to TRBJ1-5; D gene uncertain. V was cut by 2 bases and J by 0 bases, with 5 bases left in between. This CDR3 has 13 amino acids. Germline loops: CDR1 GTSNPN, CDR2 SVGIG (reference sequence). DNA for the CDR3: TGTGCCTGGAGTCGAGATAGCAATCAGCCCCAGCATTTT. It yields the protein CAWSRDSNQPQHF.

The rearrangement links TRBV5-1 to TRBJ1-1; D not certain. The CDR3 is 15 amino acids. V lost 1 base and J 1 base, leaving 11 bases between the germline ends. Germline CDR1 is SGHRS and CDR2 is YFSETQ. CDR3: CASSLSSNPNTEAFF. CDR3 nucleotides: TGCGCCAGCAGCTTGAGCTCCAACCCGAACACTGAAGCTTTCTTT.

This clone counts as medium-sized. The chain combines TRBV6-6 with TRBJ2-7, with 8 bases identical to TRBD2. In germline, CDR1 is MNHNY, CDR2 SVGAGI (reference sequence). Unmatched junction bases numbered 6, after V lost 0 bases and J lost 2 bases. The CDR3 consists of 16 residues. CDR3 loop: CASSYSSGGSTYEQYV. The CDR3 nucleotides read TGTGCCAGCAGTTACTCGTCGGGAGGGTCCACCTACGAGCAGTACGTC.

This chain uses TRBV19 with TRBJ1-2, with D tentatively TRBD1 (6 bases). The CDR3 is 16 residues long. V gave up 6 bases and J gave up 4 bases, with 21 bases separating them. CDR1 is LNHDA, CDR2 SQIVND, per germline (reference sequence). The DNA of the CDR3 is TGTGCCAGTAGCTTAGAGTCGACAGGACCGAGCTATGGCTACACCTTC. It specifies CASSLESTGPSYGYTF.

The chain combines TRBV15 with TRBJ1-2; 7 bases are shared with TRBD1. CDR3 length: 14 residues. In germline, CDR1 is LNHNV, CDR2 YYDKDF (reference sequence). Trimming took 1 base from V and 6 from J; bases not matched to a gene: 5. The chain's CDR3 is CATSRGRGEDGYTF. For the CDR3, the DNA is TGTGCCACCAGCAGAGGCAGGGGGGAGGATGGCTACACCTTC.

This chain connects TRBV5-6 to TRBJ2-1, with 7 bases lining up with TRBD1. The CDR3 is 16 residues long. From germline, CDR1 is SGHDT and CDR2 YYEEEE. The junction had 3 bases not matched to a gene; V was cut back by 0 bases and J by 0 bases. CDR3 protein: CASSLGGTASYNEQFF. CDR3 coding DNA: TGTGCCAGCAGCTTGGGAGGGACAGCCTCCTACAATGAGCAGTTCTTC. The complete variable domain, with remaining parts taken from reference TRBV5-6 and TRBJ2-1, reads DAGVTQSPTHLIKTRGQQVTLRCSPKSGHDTVSWYQQALGQGPQFIFQYYEEEERQRGNFPDRFSGHQFPNYSSELNVNALLLGDSALYLCASSLGGTASYNEQFFGPGTRLTVL.

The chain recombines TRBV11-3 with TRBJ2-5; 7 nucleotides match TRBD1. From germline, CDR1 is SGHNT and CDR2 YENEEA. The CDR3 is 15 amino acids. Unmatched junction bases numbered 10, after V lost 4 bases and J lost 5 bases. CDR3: CASSSSSTGLETQYF. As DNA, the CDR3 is TGTGCCAGCAGCTCAAGCTCGACAGGGTTGGAGACCCAGTACTTC.

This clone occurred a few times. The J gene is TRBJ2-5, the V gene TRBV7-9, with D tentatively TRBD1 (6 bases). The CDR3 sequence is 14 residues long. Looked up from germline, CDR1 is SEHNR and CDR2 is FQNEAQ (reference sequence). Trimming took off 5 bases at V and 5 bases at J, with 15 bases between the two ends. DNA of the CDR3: TGTGCCAGCAGCCGAGACAGGTTGGGTGAGACCCAGTACTTC. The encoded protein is CASSRDRLGETQYF. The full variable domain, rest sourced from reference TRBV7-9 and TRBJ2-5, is DTGVSQNPRHKITKRGQNVTFRCDPISEHNRLYWYRQTLGQGPEFLTYFQNEAQLEKSRLLSDRFSAERPKGSFSTLEIQRTEQGDSAMYLCASSRDRLGETQYFGPGTRLLVL.

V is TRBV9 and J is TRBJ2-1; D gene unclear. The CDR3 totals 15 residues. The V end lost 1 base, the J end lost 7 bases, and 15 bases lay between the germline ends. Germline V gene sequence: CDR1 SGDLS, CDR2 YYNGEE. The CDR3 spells CASSVKASTLNEQFF. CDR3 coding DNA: TGTGCCAGCAGCGTAAAGGCTAGTACCTTAAATGAGCAGTTCTTC.

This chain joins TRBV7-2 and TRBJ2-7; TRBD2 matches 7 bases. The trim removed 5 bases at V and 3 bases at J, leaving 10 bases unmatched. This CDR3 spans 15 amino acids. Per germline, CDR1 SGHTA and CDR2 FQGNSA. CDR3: CASSEAGASGYEQYF. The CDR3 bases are TGTGCCAGCAGCGAAGCTGGGGCTAGCGGCTACGAGCAGTACTTC.

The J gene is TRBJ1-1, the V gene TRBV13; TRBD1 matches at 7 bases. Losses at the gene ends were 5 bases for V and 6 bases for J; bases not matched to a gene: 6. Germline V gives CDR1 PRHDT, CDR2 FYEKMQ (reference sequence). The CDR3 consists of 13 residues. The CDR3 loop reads CASSPRDSSEAFF. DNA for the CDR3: TGTGCCAGCAGCCCAAGGGACAGCTCTGAAGCTTTCTTT.

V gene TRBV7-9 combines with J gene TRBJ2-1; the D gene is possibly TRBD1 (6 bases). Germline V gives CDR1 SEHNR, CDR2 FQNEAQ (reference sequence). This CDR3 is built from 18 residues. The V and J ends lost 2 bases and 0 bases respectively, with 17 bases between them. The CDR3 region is CASSLSRNQGSSYNEQFF. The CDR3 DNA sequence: TGTGCCAGCAGCTTATCTCGGAATCAGGGGAGCTCCTACAATGAGCAGTTCTTC.

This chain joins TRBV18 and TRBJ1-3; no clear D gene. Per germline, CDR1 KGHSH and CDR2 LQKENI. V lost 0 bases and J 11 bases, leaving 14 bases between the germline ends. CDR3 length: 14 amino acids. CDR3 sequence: CASSPPSTRSSIYF. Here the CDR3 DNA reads TGTGCCAGCTCACCACCGTCAACCAGATCCTCCATATATTTT. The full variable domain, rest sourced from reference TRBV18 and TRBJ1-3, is NAGVMQNPRHLVRRRGQEARLRCSPMKGHSHVYWYRQLPEEGLKFMVYLQKENIIDESGMPKERFSAEFPKEGPSILRIQQVVRGDSAAYFCASSPPSTRSSIYFGEGSWLTVV.

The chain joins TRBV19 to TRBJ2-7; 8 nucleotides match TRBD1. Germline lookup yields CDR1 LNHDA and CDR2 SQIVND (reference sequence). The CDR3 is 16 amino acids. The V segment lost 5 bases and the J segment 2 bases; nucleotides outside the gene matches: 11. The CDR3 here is CASSLQSGTGAYEQYF. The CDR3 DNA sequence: TGTGCCAGTAGTCTACAATCCGGGACAGGCGCCTACGAGCAGTACTTC.

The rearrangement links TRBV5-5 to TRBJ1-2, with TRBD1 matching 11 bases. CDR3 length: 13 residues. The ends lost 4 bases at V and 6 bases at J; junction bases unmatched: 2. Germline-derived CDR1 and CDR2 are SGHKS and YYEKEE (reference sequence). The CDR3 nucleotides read TGTGCCAGCAGCGCGGACAGGGGGCATGGCTACACCTTC. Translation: CASSADRGHGYTF.

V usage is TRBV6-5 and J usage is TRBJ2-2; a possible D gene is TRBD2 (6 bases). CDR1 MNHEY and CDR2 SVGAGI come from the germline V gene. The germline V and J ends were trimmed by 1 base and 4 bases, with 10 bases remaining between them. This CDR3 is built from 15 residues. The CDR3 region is CASSYLAELTGELFF. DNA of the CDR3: TGTGCCAGCAGTTACTTAGCGGAGCTCACCGGGGAGCTGTTTTTT.

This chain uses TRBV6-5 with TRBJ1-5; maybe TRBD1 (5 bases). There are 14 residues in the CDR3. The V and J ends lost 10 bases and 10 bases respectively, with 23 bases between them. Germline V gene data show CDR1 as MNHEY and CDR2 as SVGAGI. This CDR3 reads CATSVGRVYGPQHF. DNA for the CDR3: TGTGCCACCTCCGTGGGCAGGGTATACGGTCCCCAGCATTTT.

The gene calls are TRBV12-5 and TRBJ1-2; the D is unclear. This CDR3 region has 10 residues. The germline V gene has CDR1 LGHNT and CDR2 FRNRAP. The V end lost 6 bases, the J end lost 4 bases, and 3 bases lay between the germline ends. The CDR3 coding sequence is TGTGCTAGTGGCCTCTATGGCTACACCTTC. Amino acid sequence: CASGLYGYTF.

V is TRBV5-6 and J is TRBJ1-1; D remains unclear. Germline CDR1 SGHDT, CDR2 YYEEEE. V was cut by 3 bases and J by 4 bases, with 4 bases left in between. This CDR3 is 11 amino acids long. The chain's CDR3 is CASSSLTEAFF. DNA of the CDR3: TGTGCCAGCAGCTCCCTCACTGAAGCTTTCTTT.

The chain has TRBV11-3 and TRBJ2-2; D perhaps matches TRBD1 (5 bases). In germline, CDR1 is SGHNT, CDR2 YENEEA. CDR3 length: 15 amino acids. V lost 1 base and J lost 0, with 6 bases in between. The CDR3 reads CASSLGQTNTGELFF. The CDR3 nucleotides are TGTGCCAGCAGCTTAGGACAGACGAACACCGGGGAGCTGTTTTTT.

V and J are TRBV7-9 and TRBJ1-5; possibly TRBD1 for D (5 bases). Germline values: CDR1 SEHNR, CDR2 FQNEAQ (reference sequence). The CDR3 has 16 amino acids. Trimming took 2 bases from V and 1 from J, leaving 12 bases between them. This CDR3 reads CASSLRSGGSNQPQHF. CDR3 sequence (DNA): TGTGCCAGCAGCTTACGGTCGGGGGGGAGCAATCAGCCCCAGCATTTT.